What follows are 21 T cell receptor beta chains derived from one specimen sequenced in a study of beta chain features in type 1 diabetes listed by TCRdb under 2018. The library was obtained by the immunoSEQ multiplex PCR assay. All of the isolated RNA was reverse transcribed with the High Capacity cDNA Reverse Transcription Kit, so expressed TCRB transcripts were sequenced. TCRdb took over this immuneACCESS table, retaining in-frame rearrangements with V and J assigned. Such tables are incomplete; in checked studies, under half of the missing clones stem from an unresolved V gene, and the remainder is unexplained. Recorded for this sample are under 550,000 clones; over 9.5% of them occurred a single time. The top ten constitute less than 0.06% of the sample. Source material: naive CD4+ T cells from blood. The sample's cell subset or site label, in plain terms: true naive CD4+ T cells. Receptor source: a woman younger than 30 in good health.

The V and J genes are TRBV15 and TRBJ2-5; no definite D call. Germline V gene data show CDR1 as LNHNV and CDR2 as YYDKDF (reference sequence). This CDR3 is built from 14 residues. Trimming stripped 1 base from V and 1 base from J, with 7 bases between. In DNA, the CDR3 is TGTGCCACCAGCAGAGGCTCCCCCCAAGAGACCCAGTACTTC. It yields the protein CATSRGSPQETQYF.

This clone was counted only a few times. The chain joins TRBV16 to TRBJ2-5; no clear D gene. The CDR3 contains 12 residues. Germline V lookup: CDR1 KGHSY, CDR2 FQNENV. V was shortened by 3 bases and J by 1 base, with 3 bases between the two germline ends. The CDR3 coding sequence is TGTGCCAGCAGCCATCCCCAAGAGACCCAGTACTTC. It is translated as CASSHPQETQYF.

This clone has just a few counts. This chain links TRBV6-5 with TRBJ2-7, with D perhaps being TRBD1 or TRBD2 (5 bases each). The germline V gene encodes CDR1 MNHEY and CDR2 SVGAGI. The length of the CDR3 is 13 residues. Trimming stripped 5 bases from V and 4 bases from J, with 12 bases between. The CDR3 coding sequence is TGTGCCAGCAGTAGAGGGGTCGGGTACGAGCAGTACTTC. Residues: CASSRGVGYEQYF.

This clone was observed a handful of times. This chain links TRBV5-1 with TRBJ2-5; no definite D call. The germline V gene encodes CDR1 SGHRS and CDR2 YFSETQ. Trimming shortened V by 1 base and J by 1 base, and 5 bases separated the two germline ends. The CDR3 consists of 13 residues. The CDR3 sequence: CASSLTAQETQYF. In nucleotides, the CDR3 is TGCGCCAGCAGCTTGACAGCCCAAGAGACCCAGTACTTC.

This clone was recorded a few times. The CDR3 loop is CASSPTRTGTYEQYF. CDR3 in DNA: TGTGCCAGCAGTCCGACCCGGACAGGGACGTACGAGCAGTACTTC. The chain is built from TRBV7-8 and TRBJ2-7; the match to TRBD1 covers 8 bases. CDR1 SGHVS and CDR2 FQNEAQ come from the germline V gene. The CDR3 runs to 15 residues. The J segment lost 4 bases and the V segment lost 6 bases, leaving 11 bases of the junction unmatched.

There are many counts of this clone. The chain recombines TRBV28 with TRBJ2-1; D is uncertain. CDR1 MDHEN and CDR2 SYDVKM come from the germline V gene. V was shortened by 3 bases and J by 6 bases, with 6 bases between the two germline ends. The CDR3 has 12 amino acids. In DNA, the CDR3 is TGTGCCAGCAGTTTGGCTGGCAATGAGCAGTTCTTC. Protein product: CASSLAGNEQFF.

V and J are TRBV5-4 and TRBJ2-3; 9 bases line up with TRBD2. Germline V gene lookup returns CDR1 SGHNT and CDR2 YYREEE (reference sequence). V dropped 0 bases and J dropped 6; count of bases not matched to a gene: 2. The CDR3 spans 14 residues. CDR3 sequence: CASSLDSGSDTQYF. The DNA for the CDR3 is TGTGCCAGCAGCTTGGATAGCGGGAGTGATACGCAGTATTTT.

In this sample, this clone turned up a few times. This chain uses TRBV4-3 with TRBJ1-2; no firm D call. Germline lookup yields CDR1 LGHNA and CDR2 YSLEER. Trimming stripped 0 bases from V and 4 bases from J, with 9 bases between. The CDR3 runs to 14 residues. DNA of the CDR3: TGCGCCAGCAGCCAAGATCGTCGGCTCTATGGCTACACCTTC. It codes for CASSQDRRLYGYTF.

The rearrangement links TRBV15 to TRBJ2-1; 11 bases fit TRBD2. Germline trimming cut 3 bases from V and 6 bases from J; bases unmatched to any gene: 10. CDR3 length: 17 residues. Germline V gene sequence: CDR1 LNHNV, CDR2 YYDKDF (reference sequence). The CDR3 reads CATSSGLAGALGNEQFF. CDR3 coding DNA: TGTGCCACCAGCAGTGGACTAGCGGGCGCCTTGGGCAATGAGCAGTTCTTC.

This clone was seen a few times. The chain employs TRBV6-6 and TRBJ2-7; D possibly corresponds to TRBD2 (6 bases). There are 14 residues in the CDR3. With 8 bases removed from V and 6 bases from J, the gap between germline ends came to 20 bases. CDR1 is MNHNY and CDR2 is SVGAGI in the germline V gene (reference sequence). The CDR3 DNA reads as TGTGCCAGCTCCTCAACGACCCAGGGAGGCGAGCAGTACGTC. Protein product: CASSSTTQGGEQYV.

The chain has TRBV6-5 and TRBJ2-7, with 7 bases that match TRBD1. CDR1 and CDR2 (germline): MNHEY, SVGAGI. The CDR3 is 14 residues long. Trimming cost V 6 bases and J 2 bases; bases outside gene matches: 7. CDR3 in amino acids: CASRATGQTYEQYV. CDR3 sequence (DNA): TGTGCCAGCAGAGCGACGGGACAGACCTACGAGCAGTACGTC.

The rearrangement links TRBV2 to TRBJ2-1; D unresolved. Trimming pared 9 bases from V and 0 bases from J, leaving 6 bases between. CDR1 and CDR2 from the germline V gene are SNHLY and FYNNEI. The CDR3 sequence is 12 residues long. The CDR3: CASGYSYNEQFF. CDR3 coding DNA: TGTGCCAGTGGGTACTCCTACAATGAGCAGTTCTTC.

The chain employs TRBV6-5 and TRBJ2-6, with D hard to call. The CDR3 is 15 residues long. Trimming cost V 5 bases and J 2 bases, with 10 bases left between them. CDR1 is MNHEY, CDR2 SVGAGI, per germline. CDR3 region: CASSDWGTGANVLTF. As DNA, the CDR3 is TGTGCCAGCAGTGACTGGGGAACTGGGGCCAACGTCCTGACTTTC.

This clone was observed a handful of times. V usage is TRBV2 and J usage is TRBJ1-5, with D tentatively TRBD1 (6 bases). Trimming removed 8 bases at V and 1 base at J, with 9 bases between. The CDR3 is 13 amino acids. The germline gives CDR1 SNHLY, CDR2 FYNNEI. CDR3 loop: CASAGESNQPQHF. The CDR3, as DNA: TGTGCCAGCGCAGGGGAAAGCAATCAGCCCCAGCATTTT. The full variable domain, with the rest looked up from reference TRBV2 and TRBJ1-5, is EPEVTQTPSHQVTQMGQEVILRCVPISNHLYFYWYRQILGQKVEFLVSFYNNEISEKSEIFDDQFSVERPDGSNFTLKIRSTKLEDSAMYFCASAGESNQPQHFGDGTRLSIL.

This clone was seen a handful of times. V usage is TRBV5-5 and J usage is TRBJ2-7, with D perhaps assigned TRBD1 or TRBD2 (5 bases each). V was shortened by 3 bases and J by 0 bases, with 13 bases between the two germline ends. In germline, CDR1 is SGHKS, CDR2 YYEKEE (reference sequence). This CDR3 has 15 residues. CDR3 bases: TGTGCCAGCAGCTCGGGACCTCTCCCCTCCTACGAGCAGTACGTC. It is translated as CASSSGPLPSYEQYV.

This clone appeared a few times. The gene calls are TRBV6-5 and TRBJ2-3; weak D call: TRBD2 (6 bases). Germline V gene sequence: CDR1 MNHEY, CDR2 SVGAGI. V shed 6 bases and J shed 5 bases, with 18 bases lying between them. The CDR3 spans 15 residues. CDR3 nucleotide sequence: TGTGCCAGCAGGACCCTTTCCGGGGGAATAGATACGCAGTATTTT. Its protein is CASRTLSGGIDTQYF.

This chain joins TRBV7-2 and TRBJ2-5, with 13 bases lining up with TRBD2. V trimming: 5 bases; J trimming: 5 bases; junction bases outside the gene matches: 11. The germline CDR1 and CDR2 sequences are SGHTA and FQGNSA. The CDR3 runs to 17 residues. The CDR3 DNA is TGTGCCAGCAGCAGGACTAGCGGGGGCTTTTTAGTCGAGACCCAGTACTTC. This codes for CASSRTSGGFLVETQYF.

J is TRBJ2-7 and V is TRBV21-1; the table assigns TRBD1, which was not confirmed against the DNA. TRBV21-1 is described as a pseudogene. CDR3 length: 15 amino acids. CDR3 sequence reads: CASSRVSWGPYEQYF. The CDR3, as DNA: TGTGCCAGCAGCAGAGTTAGCTGGGGCCCCTACGAGCAGTACTTC.

The rearrangement joins TRBV4-1 to TRBJ1-1; maybe TRBD1 (5 bases). This CDR3 spans 15 amino acids. Germline CDR1 and CDR2: MGHRA and YSYEKL. The V gene lost 1 base and the J gene lost 1 base, with 10 bases spanning the gap. CDR3 DNA sequence: TGCGCCAGCAGCCAAGGCCCGGGACGGAACACTGAAGCTTTCTTT. It specifies CASSQGPGRNTEAFF.

The chain joins TRBV29-1 to TRBJ1-1; D might be TRBD1 (6 bases). Germline V CDR1 and CDR2: SQVTM, ANQGSEA. CDR3 length: 12 amino acids. V shed 6 bases and J shed 6 bases, with 14 bases lying between them. Written as DNA, the CDR3 is TGCAGCGTGAGAGGGGGTCGGGCTGAAGCTTTCTTT. As protein: CSVRGGRAEAFF.

This chain connects TRBV29-1 to TRBJ2-7, with D possibly being TRBD2 (5 bases). The germline V and J ends were trimmed by 4 bases and 3 bases, with 16 bases remaining between them. The CDR3 has 14 amino acids. CDR1 and CDR2 (germline): SQVTM, ANQGSEA. The CDR3 region has the DNA TGCAGCGTTGCTTTTGGGAGAGGAAACTACGAGCAGTACGTC. Translated: CSVAFGRGNYEQYV.